The 15 T cell receptor beta chains listed next were all sequenced from one sample in a study of response to subunit inactivated influenza vaccine. MiXCR, run by TCRdb on the RT-PCR reads, gives a single entry per CDR3 protein. The table records around 600,000 distinct CDR3 sequences, 11% of them present only once. These data were also filed under a second study, of T cells expressing NK-cell markers. Per that paper: The cDNA for TCR beta came from 5'RACE template switching with UMIs.

The source material was PBMCs from blood, sampled on the day of vaccination. The source is a man in his fifties or sixties who received an inactivated influenza vaccine.

The sample holds a few counts of this clonotype. The chain joins TRBV5-1 to TRBJ2-1, with TRBD1 identical over 7 bases. The CDR3 extends over 16 amino acids. V shed 5 bases and J 2 bases; nucleotides not matched to a gene: 10. CDR1 and CDR2 (germline): SGHRS, YFSETQ. CDR3 nucleotides: TGCGCCAGCAGAGGGGGCGCAGCGGCAACCTACAATGAGCAGTTCTTC. Its protein product is CASRGGAAATYNEQFF.

This chain joins TRBV5-1 and TRBJ1-4; 7 bases are shared with TRBD1. Germline lookup yields CDR1 SGHRS and CDR2 YFSETQ. Trimming cost V 3 bases and J 5 bases; bases outside gene matches: 10. The length of the CDR3 is 16 residues. The CDR3 nucleotides are TGCGCCAGCAGCTCCTTACCGACAGGGCCGAATGAAAAACTGTTTTTT. It codes for CASSSLPTGPNEKLFF.

The V gene is TRBV11-1, the J gene TRBJ2-5; unclear D gene. The germline V gene has CDR1 SGHAT and CDR2 FQDESV (reference sequence). This CDR3 has 15 residues. V was clipped by 1 base and J by 2 bases, with 11 bases between them. This CDR3 reads CASSLGTVGQETQYF. The CDR3 nucleotides are TGTGCCAGCAGCTTAGGGACGGTTGGACAAGAGACCCAGTACTTC.

This clonotype was recorded many times. The CDR3 DNA is TGTGCCAGCAGCCGCGTTGCGGGGACCACCTACAATGAGCAGTTCTTC. Translating it yields CASSRVAGTTYNEQFF. The V gene is TRBV7-2, the J gene TRBJ2-1; D is possibly TRBD2 (6 bases). The germline CDR1 and CDR2 sequences are SGHTA and FQGNSA. The length of the CDR3 is 16 residues. V lost 5 bases and J lost 2, with 16 bases in between. Supplemented by reference TRBV7-2 and TRBJ2-1, the full variable domain reads GAGVSQSPSNKVTEKGKDVELRCDPISGHTALYWYRQSLGQGLEFLIYFQGNSAPDKSGLPSDRFSAERTGGSVSTLTIQRTQQEDSAVYLCASSRVAGTTYNEQFFGPGTRLTVL.

The CDR3 here is CASSFYGENEQYF. The CDR3 DNA follows: TGTGCCAGCAGCTTTTATGGGGAAAACGAGCAGTACTTC. The chain carries TRBV7-8 and TRBJ2-7, with D unresolved. The germline CDR1 and CDR2 sequences are SGHVS and FQNEAQ. The CDR3 covers 13 residues. Between the trimmed V and J ends, which lost 3 bases and 5 bases, there was a span of 11 bases.

This clonotype was detected ten times or more. The chain recombines TRBV12-3 or TRBV12-4 with TRBJ1-4; TRBD1 is a possible D gene (6 bases). The CDR3 contains 14 residues. V gave up 6 bases and J gave up 8 bases, with 16 bases separating them. This CDR3 is CASSSRQAGEKLFF. CDR3 DNA: TGTGCCAGCAGCTCAAGACAGGCTGGGGAAAAACTGTTTTTT.

This clonotype occurred a few times. The J gene is TRBJ2-2, the V gene TRBV6-2 or TRBV6-3; D call uncertain. Trimming removed 0 bases at V and 6 bases at J, with 5 bases between. The CDR3 covers 13 residues. Per germline, CDR1 MNHEY and CDR2 SVGEGT. The CDR3 region is CASSYSSAGELFF. CDR3 nucleotide sequence: TGTGCCAGCAGTTACTCGTCTGCCGGGGAGCTGTTTTTT.

The chain uses TRBV20-1 and TRBJ2-4; D not certain. CDR3 length: 15 residues. The germline CDR1 and CDR2 sequences are DFQATT and SNEGSKA (reference sequence). V gave up 2 bases and J gave up 8 bases, with 19 bases separating them. The CDR3 reads CSARNLGRFTDIQYF. The CDR3 DNA is TGCAGTGCTAGAAACCTCGGACGTTTTACGGACATTCAGTACTTC.

This clonotype was seen more than once but under ten times. The chain links TRBV7-9 to TRBJ1-1, with TRBD1 matching 8 bases. The CDR3 is 14 amino acids. CDR1 SEHNR and CDR2 FQNEAQ come from the germline V gene (reference sequence). V lost 5 bases to trimming and J lost 4 bases; unmatched junction nucleotides: 6. In DNA, the CDR3 is TGTGCCAGCAGCATTGGACAGGGCCGCACTGAAGCTTTCTTT. Translating gives CASSIGQGRTEAFF.

The sample holds a few counts of this clonotype. The genes are TRBV5-1 and TRBJ2-7; 12 bases are shared with TRBD2. V gave up 5 bases and J gave up 2 bases; unmatched junction bases: 5. This CDR3 has 15 residues. Germline assignment: CDR1 SGHRS and CDR2 YFSETQ. This chain's CDR3 is CASSFGLAGTYEQYF. Here the CDR3 DNA reads TGCGCCAGCAGTTTTGGACTAGCGGGAACCTACGAGCAGTACTTC. The full variable domain, in which reference TRBV5-1 and TRBJ2-7 provide the parts outside the CDR3, is KAGVTQTPRYLIKTRGQQVTLSCSPISGHRSVSWYQQTPGQGLQFLFEYFSETQRNKGNFPGRFSGRQFSNSRSEMNVSTLELGDSALYLCASSFGLAGTYEQYFGPGTRLTVT.

This clonotype has more than one count but fewer than ten. V and J are TRBV6-5 and TRBJ1-5; D may be TRBD1 (5 bases). The germline V gene encodes CDR1 MNHEY and CDR2 SVGAGI. There are 16 residues in the CDR3. Trimming stripped 0 bases from V and 6 bases from J, with 15 bases between. The CDR3 loop reads CASSYSAGRYGQPQHF. CDR3 nucleotides: TGTGCCAGCAGTTACTCAGCAGGGAGGTATGGTCAGCCCCAGCATTTT.

This clonotype has only a few counts. The chain couples TRBV28 to TRBJ1-6; TRBD1 is a possible D gene (5 bases). V was trimmed by 6 bases and J by 13 bases, leaving 13 bases between them. CDR1 is MDHEN and CDR2 is SYDVKM in the germline V gene. CDR3 size: 12 residues. The CDR3 bases are TGTGCCAGCAGACGCCCCCGGGGGCCCCTCCACTTT. It translates to CASRRPRGPLHF.

This clonotype has a handful of counts. The chain couples TRBV5-1 to TRBJ2-7, with no clear D. This CDR3 has 16 residues. Looked up from germline, CDR1 is SGHRS and CDR2 is YFSETQ. V lost 5 bases to trimming and J lost 1 base, with 19 bases between them. The CDR3 DNA is TGCGCCAGCAGTCCGGACGCCAACGACCGATCCTACGAGCAGTACTTC. This codes for CASSPDANDRSYEQYF.

This rearrangement joins TRBV6-1 to TRBJ2-2, with 7 bases identical to TRBD1. V gave up 6 bases and J gave up 4 bases; unmatched junction bases: 8. From germline, CDR1 is MNHNS and CDR2 SASEGT. The CDR3 loop spans 15 amino acids. The CDR3 nucleotides are TGTGCCAGCAGCCTCGGACAGGCGGGCACCGGGGAGCTGTTTTTT. The encoded protein is CASSLGQAGTGELFF.

The rearrangement uses TRBV23-1 and TRBJ1-2; D gene uncertain. TRBV23-1 is labeled an ORF, and its function is uncertain. The length of the CDR3 is 12 residues. Deletions cut 0 bases from V and 6 bases from J, with 5 bases between. Written as DNA, the CDR3 is TGCGCCAGCAGTCAATCTTCGGATGGCTACACCTTC. Its protein product is CASSQSSDGYTF.